This T cell receptor (beta chain) was retrieved from a study of blood T cells in healthy people across ages (dated by TCRdb to about 2015). Broadly, across the study: Template switching captured roughly one uniquely barcoded TCR beta cDNA molecule per two T cells in model experiments. The study measured age-related changes in TCR beta repertoire diversity using deep sequencing normalized with unique cDNA molecular identifiers. Four age groups were formed from the donors: young (average about 16 years), middle-aged (approximately 42), aged (more than 55) and long-lived (approximately 80). To avoid experimental bias, donors of different ages were spread randomly across the sequencing lanes. Using the same blood draw, the study looked at two additional independent replicas of 1 million unique cDNA reads for two donors, one aged 18 to 29 and the other aged 80 or older. Study-wide conclusions, independent of this receptor: Observed TCR beta diversity correlated strongly with the percentage of naive T cells measured by flow cytometry. Because profiling used bulk unsorted PBMCs, naive and antigen-experienced compartments could not be compared conclusively. The CMV infection status of donors was not known, potentially confounding age-related changes in expanded clonotypes. Observed TCR beta diversity per million T cells fell roughly linearly with age, and a significant reduction was already apparent by age about 36. The long-lived group showed more naive CD4+ T cells, fewer expanded clones and increased TCR diversity than the aged group, suggesting age selection. Estimates of total diversity based on one million sequenced T cells were regarded as lower bounds and as underestimates.

Libraries were constructed by 5' RACE. The listed sequencing device is Illumina HiSeq 2500. A second 7 to 11 cycle PCR used a sample-barcoded 5' primer and a J-beta primer mix. Each TCR beta cDNA molecule received a unique molecular identifier from a template-switch 5' adaptor carrying 12 random nucleotides. At least 3 million CDR3-containing paired-end reads were obtained from each sample. First-strand cDNA synthesis was performed from all RNA using the Mint cDNA synthesis kit, with priming by a TRBC-specific oligonucleotide. After uracil-DNA glycosylase treatment, a first 18-cycle PCR used universal primers M1SS and BC2_uni_R on all cDNA. The source study handled its data this way. Normalization of each sample was performed by random selection of 1 million high-quality reads, each carrying a distinct molecular identifier. Instead of being binned into consensus sequences, reads that shared molecular identifiers were thrown out. MiTCR, run with a Q25 quality threshold and the strictest error-elimination algorithm, handled CDR3 identification, clonotype clustering and error correction. Lower-bound total TCR beta diversity was estimated with a nonparametric unseen species model using Euler transformation. The raw public data were reprocessed by TCRdb itself: fastp quality trimming at Q25, MiXCR clonotype calling, in-frame beta chains only. Each entry is one CDR3 protein sequence, shown with its most common DNA and genes. TCRdb, not the original authors, processed these V and J calls. The sample contains 380,000 or so distinct CDR3 sequences, about 55% of them found a single time. The ten largest clones capture 45% to 65% of the sample.

The donors were 40 or so Caucasian individuals from Russia, aged roughly 6 to 100 years, who were systemically healthy. Each donor gave around 9 milliliters of peripheral blood, collected into EDTA-treated Vacutainer tubes. PBMCs were isolated by Ficoll-Paque density-gradient centrifugation, with at least 6 million obtained per sample. Trizol reagent was used to extract total RNA from PBMCs, with at least 5 micrograms per sample. The percentages of naive CD45RAhigh/CD27high T cells were determined by flow cytometry on a PBMC aliquot from every donor. As encoded in the germline V gene, CDR1 is MGHRA while CDR2 is YSYEKL. V is reduced by 0 bases and J by 4 bases, leaving a spacing of 9 bases between them. Measured from the cysteine to the phenylalanine, the CDR3 is 14 residues long. CDR3 DNA is the only sequence kept; it has 42 bases, read in frame from the first base. This clonotype was seen a handful of times. Its antigen target is currently unknown. No qualities accompany the bases; no much larger clone lies one base away.

The sample consisted of blood. The source of this sequence is a man aged 55 to 70 in good health. The chain is made from TRBV4-1 and TRBJ1-2, with no confidently assigned D gene. The nucleotide sequence is TGCGCCAGCAGCCAAGAGGCCGGGATCTATGGCTACACCTTC. This translates into CASSQEAGIYGYTF.